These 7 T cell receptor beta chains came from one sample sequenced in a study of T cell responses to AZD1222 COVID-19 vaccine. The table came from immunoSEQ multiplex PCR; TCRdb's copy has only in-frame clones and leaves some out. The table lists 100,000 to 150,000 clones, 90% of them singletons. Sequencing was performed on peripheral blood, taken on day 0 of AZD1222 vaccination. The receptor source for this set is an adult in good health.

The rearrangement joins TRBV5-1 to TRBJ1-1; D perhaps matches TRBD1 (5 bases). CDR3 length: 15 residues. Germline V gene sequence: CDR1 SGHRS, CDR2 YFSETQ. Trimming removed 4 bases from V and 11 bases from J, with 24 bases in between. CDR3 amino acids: CASSPLAEPPAGAFF. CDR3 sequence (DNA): TGCGCCAGCAGCCCCCTGGCAGAACCCCCAGCAGGGGCTTTCTTT.

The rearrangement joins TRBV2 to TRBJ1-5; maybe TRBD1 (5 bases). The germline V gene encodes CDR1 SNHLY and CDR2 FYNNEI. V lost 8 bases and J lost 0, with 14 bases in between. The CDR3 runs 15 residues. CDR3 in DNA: TGTGCCAGCCGACGGGACCGTTATAGCAATCAGCCCCAGCATTTT. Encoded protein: CASRRDRYSNQPQHF.

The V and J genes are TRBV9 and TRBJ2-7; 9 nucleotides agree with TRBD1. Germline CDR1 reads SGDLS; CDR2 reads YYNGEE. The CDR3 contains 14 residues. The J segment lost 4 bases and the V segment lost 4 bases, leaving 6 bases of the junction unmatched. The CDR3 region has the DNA TGTGCCAGCAGCCCGAGGGGGACAGGGTACGAGCAGTACTTC. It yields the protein CASSPRGTGYEQYF. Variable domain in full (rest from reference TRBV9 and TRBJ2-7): DSGVTQTPKHLITATGQRVTLRCSPRSGDLSVYWYQQSLDQGLQFLIQYYNGEERAKGNILERFSAQQFPDLHSELNLSSLELGDSALYFCASSPRGTGYEQYFGPGTRLTVT.

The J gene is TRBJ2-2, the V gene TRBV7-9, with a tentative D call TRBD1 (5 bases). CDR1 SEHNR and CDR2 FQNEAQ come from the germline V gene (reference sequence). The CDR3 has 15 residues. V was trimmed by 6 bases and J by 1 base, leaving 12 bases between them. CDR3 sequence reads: CASRIGALNTGELFF. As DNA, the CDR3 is TGTGCCAGCAGGATTGGGGCCCTGAACACCGGGGAGCTGTTTTTT.

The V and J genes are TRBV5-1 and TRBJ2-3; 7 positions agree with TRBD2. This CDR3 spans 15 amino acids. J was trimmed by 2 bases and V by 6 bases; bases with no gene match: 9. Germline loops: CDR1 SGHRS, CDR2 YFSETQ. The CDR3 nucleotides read TGCGCCAGCAAGTCGGGGGGAGGCGTCACAGATACGCAGTATTTT. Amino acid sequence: CASKSGGGVTDTQYF.

The CDR3, as DNA: TGTGCCATCAGTATGCCAGGACACTCTAACCTCTACGAGCAGTACTTC. Its translation: CAISMPGHSNLYEQYF. The V and J genes are TRBV10-3 and TRBJ2-7; D may be TRBD1 (5 bases). Per germline, CDR1 ENHRY and CDR2 SYGVKD. Trimming took 5 bases from V and 3 from J, leaving 20 bases between them. The CDR3 consists of 16 residues.

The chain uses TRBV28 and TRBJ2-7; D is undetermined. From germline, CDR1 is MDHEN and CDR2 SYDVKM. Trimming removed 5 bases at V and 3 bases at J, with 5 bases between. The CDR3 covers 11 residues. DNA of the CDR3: TGTGCCAGCAGTACCCACTACGAGCAGTACTTC. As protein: CASSTHYEQYF.